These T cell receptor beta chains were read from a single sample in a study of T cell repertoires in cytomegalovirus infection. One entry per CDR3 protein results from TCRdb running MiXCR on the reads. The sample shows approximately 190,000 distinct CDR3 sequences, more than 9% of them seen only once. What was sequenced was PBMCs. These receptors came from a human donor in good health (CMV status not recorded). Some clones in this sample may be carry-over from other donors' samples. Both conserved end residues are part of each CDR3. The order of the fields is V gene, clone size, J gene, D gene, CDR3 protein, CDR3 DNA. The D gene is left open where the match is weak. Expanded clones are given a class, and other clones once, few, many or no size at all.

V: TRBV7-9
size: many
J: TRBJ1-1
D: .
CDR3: CASSKISNTEAFF
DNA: TGTGCCAGCAGCAAAATCTCGAACACTGAAGCTTTCTTT

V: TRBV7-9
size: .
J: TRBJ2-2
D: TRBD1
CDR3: CASSFPDRSNTGELFF
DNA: TGTGCCAGCAGCTTCCCGGACAGGTCGAACACCGGGGAGCTGTTTTTT

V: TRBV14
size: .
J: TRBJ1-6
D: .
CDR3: CASCPSGGLNSPLHF
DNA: TGTGCCAGCTGCCCTAGTGGAGGGCTTAATTCACCCCTCCACTTT

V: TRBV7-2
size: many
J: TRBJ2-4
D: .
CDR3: CASSLGGDESKNIQYF
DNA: TGTGCCAGCAGCTTAGGAGGGGATGAGTCCAAAAACATTCAGTACTTC

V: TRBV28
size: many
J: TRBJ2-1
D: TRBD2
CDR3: CASTPSIRREGTYNEQFF
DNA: TGTGCCAGCACTCCTTCGATCAGGCGGGAGGGTACCTACAATGAGCAGTTCTTC

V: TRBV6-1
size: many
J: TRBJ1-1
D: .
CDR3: CASSHNENTEAFF
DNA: TGTGCCAGCAGTCACAATGAGAACACTGAAGCTTTCTTT

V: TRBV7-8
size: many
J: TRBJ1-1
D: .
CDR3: CASSKTDRSFAFF
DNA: TGTGCCAGCAGTAAAACCGACAGGTCTTTCGCTTTCTTT

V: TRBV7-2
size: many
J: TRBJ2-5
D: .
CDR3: CASSLPQETQYF
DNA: TGTGCCAGCAGCTTACCCCAAGAGACCCAGTACTTC

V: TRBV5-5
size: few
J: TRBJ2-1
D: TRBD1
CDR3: CASSLGHRGYPYNEQFF
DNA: TGTGCCAGCAGCTTGGGCCACAGGGGATACCCGTACAATGAGCAGTTCTTC

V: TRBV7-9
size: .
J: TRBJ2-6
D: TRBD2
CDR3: CASSSLSGRQSGANVLTF
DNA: TGTGCCAGCAGCTCTCTAAGCGGGAGACAGTCTGGGGCCAACGTCCTGACTTTC

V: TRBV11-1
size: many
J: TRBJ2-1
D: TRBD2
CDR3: CASSPSGLAGGEQFF
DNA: TGTGCCAGCAGCCCCAGCGGGCTAGCGGGAGGTGAGCAGTTCTTC

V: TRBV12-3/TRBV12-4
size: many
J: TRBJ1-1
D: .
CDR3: CASSLVRMDGSTEAFF
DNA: TGTGCCAGCAGTTTAGTGAGGATGGATGGGAGCACTGAAGCTTTCTTT

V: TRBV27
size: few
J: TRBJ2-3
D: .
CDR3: CASSALTRTDTQYF
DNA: TGTGCCAGCAGTGCTTTGACAAGGACAGATACGCAGTATTTT

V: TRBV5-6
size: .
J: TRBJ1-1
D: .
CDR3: CASSLPGHRTEAFF
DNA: TGTGCCAGCAGCTTGCCGGGACATCGCACTGAAGCTTTCTTT

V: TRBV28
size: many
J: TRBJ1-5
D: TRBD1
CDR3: CASSLPDRGSNQPQHF
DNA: TGTGCCAGCAGTTTACCCGACAGGGGTAGCAATCAGCCCCAGCATTTT

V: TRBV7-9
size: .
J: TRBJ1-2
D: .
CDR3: CASSLEPSVLYGYTF
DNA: TGTGCCAGCAGCTTAGAGCCGAGTGTTCTCTATGGCTACACCTTC

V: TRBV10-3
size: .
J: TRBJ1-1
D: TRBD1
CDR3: CAISESGTGFTEAFF
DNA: TGTGCCATCAGTGAGTCTGGGACAGGGTTCACTGAAGCTTTCTTT

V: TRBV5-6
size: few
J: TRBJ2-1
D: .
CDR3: CASSLVAGAPYNEQFF
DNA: TGTGCCAGCAGCTTGGTGGCGGGGGCCCCCTACAATGAGCAGTTCTTC

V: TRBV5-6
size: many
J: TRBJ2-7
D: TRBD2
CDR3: CASSLGELRLASYEQYF
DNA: TGTGCCAGCAGCTTGGGTGAATTAAGACTAGCATCGTACGAGCAGTACTTC

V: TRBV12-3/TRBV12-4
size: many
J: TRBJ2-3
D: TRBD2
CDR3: CASRLYSGGSDTQYF
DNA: TGTGCCAGCAGACTCTACTCGGGAGGGTCAGATACGCAGTATTTT

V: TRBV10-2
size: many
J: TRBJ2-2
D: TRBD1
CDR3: CASNPGQTSNTGELFF
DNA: TGCGCCAGCAACCCGGGACAGACCTCGAACACCGGGGAGCTGTTTTTT

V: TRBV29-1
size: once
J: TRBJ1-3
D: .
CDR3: CSVEIGPGNSIYF
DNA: TGCAGCGTTGAAATCGGTCCTGGAAACTCCATATATTTT

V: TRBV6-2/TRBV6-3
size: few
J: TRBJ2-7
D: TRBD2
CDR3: CASSPAGPSYEQYF
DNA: TGTGCCAGCAGCCCAGCGGGGCCGTCCTACGAGCAGTACTTC

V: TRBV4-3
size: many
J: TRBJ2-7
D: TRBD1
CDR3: CASSQEATGGFYEQYF
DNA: TGCGCCAGCAGCCAAGAGGCCACAGGGGGGTTCTACGAGCAGTACTTC